This T cell receptor beta chain was profiled in a study of cytomegalovirus exposure and HLA in healthy donors. Amplification used 60 Vbeta primers and 13 Jbeta primers. Using immunoSEQ multiplex PCR, the repertoire was profiled, and TCRdb retains in-frame clones only, with some absent. There are 99,000 or so clones in the sample; roughly four fifths occur only once, and 3% to 4% lies in the top ten. Findings of the study overall: Most subjects' HLA-A and HLA-B alleles were reportedly predicted from TCR beta sequences. Fewer N-insertions (relative to the approximately 670-donor mean) were reportedly seen in an Asian-associated ancestry cluster in a later analysis. A few CMV-associated chains were confirmed in vitro to be specific for CMV antigens.

The study sampled nominally healthy donors, though unrecorded immune exposures were likely. Concerning this clone itself: No antigen is known for it.

This sequence was found in a female donor in good health and CMV-seropositive. Sample: PBMCs.

This CDR3 is CASRDRGSGDTQYF. The CDR3 DNA sequence: TGTGCCAGCAGGGACAGGGGTTCAGGAGATACGCAGTATTTT. V and J are TRBV5-4 and TRBJ2-3; 9 nucleotides agree with TRBD1. CDR3 length: 14 residues. Trimming cost V 5 bases and J 5 bases; bases outside gene matches: 6. CDR1 is SGHNT and CDR2 is YYREEE in the germline V gene (reference sequence).